This TCR beta chain was sequenced during a study of cytomegalovirus exposure and HLA in healthy donors. The study's findings and limits: The authors listed some 160 TCR beta chains as cytomegalovirus-associated. Reports indicated that the classifier achieved high specificity and sensitivity in diagnosing cytomegalovirus status. Researchers reported that three CMV-associated chains were confirmed in vitro as CMV antigen-specific.

Here immunoSEQ multiplex PCR was the method, and the copy in TCRdb shows in-frame clones only, minus some. The sample includes 60,000 to 75,000 clones, 90% to 97% seen only once; the top ten take 0.9%. The length of the CDR3 is 14 residues. Germline CDR1 and CDR2: MNHNY and SVGAGI (reference sequence). V shed 6 bases, J shed 2 bases, and the junction held 0 bases outside the gene matches. With regard to this clone: As yet, its antigen is unknown.

This TCR was recovered from a man in his late teens or twenties in good health and CMV-seronegative. The rearrangement joins TRBV6-6 to TRBJ2-7, with 14 bases identical to TRBD2. The specimen was PBMCs. The CDR3 DNA reads as TGTGCCAGCAGGGGACTAGCGGGAGCCTACGAGCAGTACTTC. Translation: CASRGLAGAYEQYF.